This entry concerns a single TCR beta chain. The target antigen is unknown. Treatment reported: around 19 received Ad26.COV2.S at low or high dose, single or two shots; 5 received placebo; per-sample allocation not given. Sampling took place 63 days after the first vaccine or placebo injection. V lost 0 bases to trimming and J lost 10 bases, with 11 bases between them. The germline V gene encodes CDR1 SGDLS and CDR2 YYNGEE. The CDR3 length is 13 residues. The data were taken from a study of Ad26.COV2.S vaccination and SARS-CoV-2 variants. Across the study: Enrollment placed the donor in the COV1001 Ad26.COV2.S trial arm. Doses of Ad26.COV2.S were injected into muscle once or twice, 56 days apart.

The table came from immunoSEQ multiplex PCR; TCRdb's copy has only in-frame clones and leaves some out. The table records about 440,000 clones, about nine tenths of them present only once. Overall study findings and caveats: Vaccine and placebo groups showed comparable non-spike TCR breadth. Compared with placebo recipients, vaccine recipients had higher spike-specific TCR breadth.

The starting material was peripheral blood, obtained in a trial of Ad26.COV2.S vaccine versus placebo. The sequence derives from a person between 18 and 65 years old who received the Ad26.COV2.S COVID-19 vaccine or a placebo. This chain links TRBV9 with TRBJ2-1; perhaps TRBD1 as D (5 bases). CDR3 bases: TGTGCCAGCAGCGTAGGTATCAGGGAAGAGCAGTTCTTC. The encoded protein is CASSVGIREEQFF.